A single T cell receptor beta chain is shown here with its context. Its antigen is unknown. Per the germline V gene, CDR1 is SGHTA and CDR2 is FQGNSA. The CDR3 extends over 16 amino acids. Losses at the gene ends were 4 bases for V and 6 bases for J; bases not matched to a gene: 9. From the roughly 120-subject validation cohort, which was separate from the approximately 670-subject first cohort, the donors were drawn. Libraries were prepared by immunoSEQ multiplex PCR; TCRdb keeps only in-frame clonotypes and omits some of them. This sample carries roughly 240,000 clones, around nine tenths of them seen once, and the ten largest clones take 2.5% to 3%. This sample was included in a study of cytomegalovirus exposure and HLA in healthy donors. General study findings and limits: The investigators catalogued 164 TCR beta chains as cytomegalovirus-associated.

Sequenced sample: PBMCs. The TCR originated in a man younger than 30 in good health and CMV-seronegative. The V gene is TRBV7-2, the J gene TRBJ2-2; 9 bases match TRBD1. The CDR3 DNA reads TGTGCCAGCAGCTCAGACGGGACAGGGATCGCCGGGGAGCTGTTTTTT. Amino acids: CASSSDGTGIAGELFF.